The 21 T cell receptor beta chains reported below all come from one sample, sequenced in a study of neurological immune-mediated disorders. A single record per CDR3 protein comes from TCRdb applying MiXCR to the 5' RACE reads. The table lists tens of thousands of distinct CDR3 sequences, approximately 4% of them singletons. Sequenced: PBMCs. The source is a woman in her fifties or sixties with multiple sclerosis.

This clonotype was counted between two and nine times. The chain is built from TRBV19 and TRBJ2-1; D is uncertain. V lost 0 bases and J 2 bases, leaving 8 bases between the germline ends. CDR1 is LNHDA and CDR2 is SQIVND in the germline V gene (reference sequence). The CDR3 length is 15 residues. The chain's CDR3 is CASSIETGTYNEQFF. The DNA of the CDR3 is TGTGCCAGTAGTATAGAGACTGGGACCTACAATGAGCAGTTCTTC.

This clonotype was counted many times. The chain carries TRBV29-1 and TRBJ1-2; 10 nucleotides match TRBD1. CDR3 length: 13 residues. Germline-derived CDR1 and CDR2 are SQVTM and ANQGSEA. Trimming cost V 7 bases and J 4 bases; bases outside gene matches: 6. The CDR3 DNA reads TGCAGCGCCGGACAGGGGGAAGGCTATGGCTACACCTTC. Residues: CSAGQGEGYGYTF.

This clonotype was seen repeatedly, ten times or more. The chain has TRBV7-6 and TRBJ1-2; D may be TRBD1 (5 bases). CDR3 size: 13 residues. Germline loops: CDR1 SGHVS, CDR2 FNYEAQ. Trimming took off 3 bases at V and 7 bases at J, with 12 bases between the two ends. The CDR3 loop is CASSLTRAGGYTF. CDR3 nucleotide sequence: TGTGCCAGCAGCTTGACCAGGGCGGGTGGCTACACCTTC.

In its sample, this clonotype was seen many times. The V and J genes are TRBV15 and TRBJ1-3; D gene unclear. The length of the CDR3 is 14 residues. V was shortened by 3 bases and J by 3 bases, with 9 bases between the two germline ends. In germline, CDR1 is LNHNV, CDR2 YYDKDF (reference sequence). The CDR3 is CATSSQTSGNTIYF. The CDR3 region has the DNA TGTGCCACCAGCAGTCAAACTAGTGGAAACACCATATATTTT.

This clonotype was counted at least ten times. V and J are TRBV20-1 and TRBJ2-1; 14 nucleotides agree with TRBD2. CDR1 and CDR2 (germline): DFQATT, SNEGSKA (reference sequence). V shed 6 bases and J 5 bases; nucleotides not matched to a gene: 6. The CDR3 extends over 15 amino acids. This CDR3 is CSAAGLAGGNNEQFF. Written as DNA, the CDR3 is TGCAGTGCAGCCGGACTAGCGGGGGGAAACAATGAGCAGTTCTTC.

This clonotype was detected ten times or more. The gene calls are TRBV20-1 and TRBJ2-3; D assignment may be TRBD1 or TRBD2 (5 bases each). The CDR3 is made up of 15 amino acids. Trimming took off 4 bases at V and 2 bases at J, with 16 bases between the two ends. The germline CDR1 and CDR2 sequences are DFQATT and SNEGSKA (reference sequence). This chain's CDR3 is CSAKAGDRATDTQYF. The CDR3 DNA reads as TGCAGTGCTAAAGCCGGGGACCGGGCCACAGATACGCAGTATTTT.

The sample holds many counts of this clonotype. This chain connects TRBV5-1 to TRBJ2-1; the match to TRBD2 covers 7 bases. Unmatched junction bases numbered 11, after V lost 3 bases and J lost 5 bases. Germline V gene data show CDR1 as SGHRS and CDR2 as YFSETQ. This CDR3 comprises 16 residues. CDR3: CASSSFAGLGNNEQFF. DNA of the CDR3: TGCGCCAGCAGCTCTTTTGCCGGACTAGGGAACAATGAGCAGTTCTTC.

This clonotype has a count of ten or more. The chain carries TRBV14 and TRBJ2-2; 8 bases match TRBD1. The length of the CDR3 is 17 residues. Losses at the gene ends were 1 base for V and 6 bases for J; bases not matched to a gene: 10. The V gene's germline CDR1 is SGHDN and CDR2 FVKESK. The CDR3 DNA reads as TGTGCCAGCAGCCAAGCCCGAGGACAGGGAAGACCCGGGGAGCTGTTTTTT. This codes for CASSQARGQGRPGELFF.

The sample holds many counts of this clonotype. CDR3: CASSSRTGGYTF. CDR3 DNA: TGTGCCAGCAGCTCTCGTACAGGGGGCTACACCTTC. The V gene is TRBV7-2, the J gene TRBJ1-2; D may be TRBD1 (6 bases). V lost 4 bases and J lost 8, with 11 bases in between. CDR3 length: 12 residues. Germline CDR1 is SGHTA and CDR2 is FQGNSA. Full variable domain (missing parts from reference TRBV7-2 and TRBJ1-2): GAGVSQSPSNKVTEKGKDVELRCDPISGHTALYWYRQSLGQGLEFLIYFQGNSAPDKSGLPSDRFSAERTGGSVSTLTIQRTQQEDSAVYLCASSSRTGGYTFGSGTRLTVV.

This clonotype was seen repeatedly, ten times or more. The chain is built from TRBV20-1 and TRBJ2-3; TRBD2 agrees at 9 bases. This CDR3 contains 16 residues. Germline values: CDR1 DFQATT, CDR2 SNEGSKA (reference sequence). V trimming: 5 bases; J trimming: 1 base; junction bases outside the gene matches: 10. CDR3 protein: CSAPDPKRGGTDTQYF. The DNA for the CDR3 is TGCAGTGCTCCAGATCCTAAGCGGGGGGGCACAGATACGCAGTATTTT.

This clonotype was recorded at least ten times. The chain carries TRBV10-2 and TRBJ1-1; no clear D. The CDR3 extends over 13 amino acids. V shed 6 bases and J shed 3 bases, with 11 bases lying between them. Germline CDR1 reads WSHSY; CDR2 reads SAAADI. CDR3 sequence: CASSPGRYTEAFF. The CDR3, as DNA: TGCGCCAGCAGCCCAGGACGGTACACTGAAGCTTTCTTT.

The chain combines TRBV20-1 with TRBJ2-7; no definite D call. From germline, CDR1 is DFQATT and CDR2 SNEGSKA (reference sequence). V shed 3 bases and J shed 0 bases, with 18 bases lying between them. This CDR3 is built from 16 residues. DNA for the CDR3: TGCAGTGCTAGTTTGGCCCTTGGTGGCAGCTCCTACGAGCAGTACTTC. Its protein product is CSASLALGGSSYEQYF.

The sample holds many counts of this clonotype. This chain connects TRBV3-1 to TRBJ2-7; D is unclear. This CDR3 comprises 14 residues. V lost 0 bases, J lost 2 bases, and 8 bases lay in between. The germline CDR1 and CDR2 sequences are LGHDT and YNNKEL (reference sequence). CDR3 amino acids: CASSQDTRAYEQYF. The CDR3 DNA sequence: TGTGCCAGCAGCCAAGATACCCGTGCCTACGAGCAGTACTTC.

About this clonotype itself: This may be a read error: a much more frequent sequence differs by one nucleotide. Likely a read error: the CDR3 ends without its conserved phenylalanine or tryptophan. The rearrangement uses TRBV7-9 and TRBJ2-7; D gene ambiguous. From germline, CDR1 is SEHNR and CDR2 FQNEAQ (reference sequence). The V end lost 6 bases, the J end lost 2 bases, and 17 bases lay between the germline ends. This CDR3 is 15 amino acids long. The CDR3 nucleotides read TGTGCCAGCAGTCCCGTACCTACAACAACCTACGAGCAGTACATC. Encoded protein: CASSPVPTTTYEQYI.

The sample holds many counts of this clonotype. Written as DNA, the CDR3 is TGTGCCAGCAGGCTAGCGGGGAGGGATACGCAGTATTTT. Its translation is CASRLAGRDTQYF. The genes are TRBV5-5 and TRBJ2-3; 9 bases line up with TRBD2. The germline V gene encodes CDR1 SGHKS and CDR2 YYEKEE (reference sequence). CDR3 length: 13 residues. After removal of 5 bases from V and 6 bases from J, the junction contained 4 bases not matched to a gene.

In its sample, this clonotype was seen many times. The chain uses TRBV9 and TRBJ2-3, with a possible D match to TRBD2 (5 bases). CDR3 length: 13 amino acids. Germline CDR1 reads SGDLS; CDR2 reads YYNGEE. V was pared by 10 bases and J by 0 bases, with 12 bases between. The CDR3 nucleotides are TGTGCCTGTGGGAGAGGTAGCACAGATACGCAGTATTTT. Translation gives CACGRGSTDTQYF.

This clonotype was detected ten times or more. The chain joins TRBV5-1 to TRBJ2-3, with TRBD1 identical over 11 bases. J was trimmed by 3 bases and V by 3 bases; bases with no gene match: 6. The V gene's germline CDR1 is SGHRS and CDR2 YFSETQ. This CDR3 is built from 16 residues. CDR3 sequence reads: CASSSGQGAGTDTQYF. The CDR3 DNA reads TGCGCCAGCAGCTCAGGACAGGGGGCTGGGACAGATACGCAGTATTTT.

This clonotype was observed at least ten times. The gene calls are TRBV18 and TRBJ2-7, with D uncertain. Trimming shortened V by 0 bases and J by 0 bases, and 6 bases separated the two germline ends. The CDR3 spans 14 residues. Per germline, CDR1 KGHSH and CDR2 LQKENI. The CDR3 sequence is CASSPPSSSYEQYF. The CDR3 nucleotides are TGTGCCAGCTCACCACCAAGTAGCTCCTACGAGCAGTACTTC.

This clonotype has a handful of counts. CDR3: CASSLVWTLAGTGHEAFF. For the CDR3, the DNA is TGTGCCAGCAGTTTAGTCTGGACCTTAGCTGGGACAGGCCATGAAGCTTTCTTT. This chain links TRBV12-3 or TRBV12-4 with TRBJ1-1; 8 bases are a match to TRBD1. The CDR3 loop spans 18 amino acids. With 1 base clipped from V and 7 bases from J, the junction kept 17 bases outside the gene matches.

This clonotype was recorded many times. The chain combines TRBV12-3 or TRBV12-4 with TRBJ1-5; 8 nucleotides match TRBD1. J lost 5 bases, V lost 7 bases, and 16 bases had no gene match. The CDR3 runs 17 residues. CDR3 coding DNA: TGTGCCAGCATCTTCAGGGACGTTGGACAGGGCGATCAGCCCCAGCATTTT. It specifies CASIFRDVGQGDQPQHF.

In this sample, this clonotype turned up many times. The CDR3 region is CAISDRRGGPTDTQYF. DNA for the CDR3: TGTGCCATCAGTGATCGTCGGGGGGGCCCCACAGATACGCAGTATTTT. The V and J genes are TRBV10-3 and TRBJ2-3; TRBD2 matches 8 bases. Per germline, CDR1 ENHRY and CDR2 SYGVKD. The length of the CDR3 is 16 residues. J was trimmed by 2 bases and V by 3 bases; bases with no gene match: 7.